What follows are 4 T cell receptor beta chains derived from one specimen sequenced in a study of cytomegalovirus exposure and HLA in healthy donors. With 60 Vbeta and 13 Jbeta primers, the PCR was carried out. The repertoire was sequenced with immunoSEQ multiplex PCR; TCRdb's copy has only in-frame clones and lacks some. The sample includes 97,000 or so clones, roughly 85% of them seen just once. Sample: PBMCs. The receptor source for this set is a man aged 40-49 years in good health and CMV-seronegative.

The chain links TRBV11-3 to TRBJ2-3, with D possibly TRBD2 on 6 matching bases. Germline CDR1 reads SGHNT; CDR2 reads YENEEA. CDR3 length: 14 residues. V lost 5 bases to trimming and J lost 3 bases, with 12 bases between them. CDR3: CASSLGGRTDTQYF. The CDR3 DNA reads TGTGCCAGCAGCCTGGGGGGTCGTACAGATACGCAGTATTTT.

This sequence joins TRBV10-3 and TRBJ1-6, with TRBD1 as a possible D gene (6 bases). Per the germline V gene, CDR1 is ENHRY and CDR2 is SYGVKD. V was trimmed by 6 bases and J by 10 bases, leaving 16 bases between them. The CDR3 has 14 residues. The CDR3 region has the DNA TGTGCCATCAGCCTGCAACAGGGTAACTCACCCCTCCACTTT. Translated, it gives CAISLQQGNSPLHF.

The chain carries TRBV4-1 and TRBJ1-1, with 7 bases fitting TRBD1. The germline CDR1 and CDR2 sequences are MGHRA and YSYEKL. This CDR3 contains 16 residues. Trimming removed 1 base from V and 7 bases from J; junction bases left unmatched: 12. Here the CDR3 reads CASSQGKTQGSGEAFF. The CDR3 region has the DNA TGCGCCAGCAGCCAAGGAAAGACACAGGGGTCTGGTGAAGCTTTCTTT.

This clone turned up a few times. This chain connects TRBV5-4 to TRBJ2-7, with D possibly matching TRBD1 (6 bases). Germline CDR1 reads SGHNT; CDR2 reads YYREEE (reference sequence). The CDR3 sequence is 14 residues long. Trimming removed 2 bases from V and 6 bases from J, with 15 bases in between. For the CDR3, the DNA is TGTGCCAGCAGCTTCTACAGGGATGGAAGCGAGCAGTACTTC. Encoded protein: CASSFYRDGSEQYF.